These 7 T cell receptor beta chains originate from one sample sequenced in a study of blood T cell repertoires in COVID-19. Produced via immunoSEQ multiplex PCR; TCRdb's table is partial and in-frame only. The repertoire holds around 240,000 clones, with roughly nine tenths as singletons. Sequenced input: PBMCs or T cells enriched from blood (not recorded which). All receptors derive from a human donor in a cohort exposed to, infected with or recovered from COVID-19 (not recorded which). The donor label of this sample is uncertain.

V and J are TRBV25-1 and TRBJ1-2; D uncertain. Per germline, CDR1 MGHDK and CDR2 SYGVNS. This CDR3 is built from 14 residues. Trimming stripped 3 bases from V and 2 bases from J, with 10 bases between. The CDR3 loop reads CASSEIRFNYGYTF. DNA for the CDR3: TGTGCCAGCAGTGAGATCAGGTTCAACTATGGCTACACCTTC.

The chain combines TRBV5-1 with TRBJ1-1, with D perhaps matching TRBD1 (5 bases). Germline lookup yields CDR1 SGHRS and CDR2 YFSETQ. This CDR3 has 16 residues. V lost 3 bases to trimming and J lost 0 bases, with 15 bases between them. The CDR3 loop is CASSSDTGNLNTEAFF. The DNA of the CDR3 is TGCGCCAGCAGCTCGGATACAGGCAATTTGAACACTGAAGCTTTCTTT.

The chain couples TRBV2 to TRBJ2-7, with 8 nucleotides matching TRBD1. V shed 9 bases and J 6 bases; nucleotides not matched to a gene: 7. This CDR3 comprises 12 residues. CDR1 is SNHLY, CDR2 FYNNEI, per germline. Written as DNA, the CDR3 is TGTGCCAGAGGACAGGGCGCGGGCGAGCAGTACTTC. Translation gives CARGQGAGEQYF.

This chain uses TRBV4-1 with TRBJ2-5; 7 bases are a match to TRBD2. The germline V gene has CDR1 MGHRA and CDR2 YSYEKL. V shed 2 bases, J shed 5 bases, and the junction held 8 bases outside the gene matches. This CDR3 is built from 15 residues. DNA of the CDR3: TGCGCCAGCAGCCAACTCGGACTAGTTGGCGAGACCCAGTACTTC. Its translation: CASSQLGLVGETQYF.

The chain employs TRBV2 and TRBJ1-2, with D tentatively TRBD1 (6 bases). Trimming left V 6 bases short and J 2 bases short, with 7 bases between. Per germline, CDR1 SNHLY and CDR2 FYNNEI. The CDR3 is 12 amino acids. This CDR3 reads CASSGTNYGYTF. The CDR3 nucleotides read TGTGCCAGCAGCGGGACAAACTATGGCTACACCTTC. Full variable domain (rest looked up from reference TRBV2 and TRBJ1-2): EPEVTQTPSHQVTQMGQEVILRCVPISNHLYFYWYRQILGQKVEFLVSFYNNEISEKSEIFDDQFSVERPDGSNFTLKIRSTKLEDSAMYFCASSGTNYGYTFGSGTRLTVV.

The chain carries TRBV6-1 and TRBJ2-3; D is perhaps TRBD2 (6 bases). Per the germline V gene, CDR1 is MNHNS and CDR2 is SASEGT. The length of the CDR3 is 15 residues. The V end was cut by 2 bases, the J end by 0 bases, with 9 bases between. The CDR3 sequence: CASSEHGGSTDTQYF. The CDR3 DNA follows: TGTGCCAGCAGTGAACACGGGGGTAGCACAGATACGCAGTATTTT.

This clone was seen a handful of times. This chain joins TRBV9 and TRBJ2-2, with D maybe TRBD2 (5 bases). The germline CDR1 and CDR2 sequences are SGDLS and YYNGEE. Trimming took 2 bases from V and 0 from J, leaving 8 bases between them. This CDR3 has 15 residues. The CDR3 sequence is CASSVVGANTGELFF. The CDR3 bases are TGTGCCAGCAGCGTTGTCGGGGCGAACACCGGGGAGCTGTTTTTT.